These 29 T cell receptor beta chains came from one sample sequenced in a study of vaccination and CD4 T cells after COVID-19. TCRdb re-analysed the PCR reads in MiXCR, keeping a single row per CDR3 protein. The sample records some 29,000 distinct CDR3 sequences, roughly 45% being singletons. Time point specified: late sampling 161 to 241 days after vaccination in a few convalescent patients. Material: CD4+ T cells from blood, obtained about 7 months after SARS-CoV-2 vaccination. The receptor set was obtained from a human donor who had recovered from COVID-19.

This rearrangement joins TRBV24-1 to TRBJ2-2; a possible D gene is TRBD2 (6 bases). This CDR3 comprises 15 residues. Trimming left V 0 bases short and J 5 bases short, with 9 bases between. Germline loops: CDR1 KGHDR, CDR2 SFDVKD. CDR3 protein: CATSDLQLATGELFF. DNA for the CDR3: TGTGCCACCAGTGATTTGCAGCTAGCGACCGGGGAGCTGTTTTTT.

The CDR3 sequence: CSVLTGTQYF. For the CDR3, the DNA is TGCAGTGTCCTCACGGGGACCCAGTACTTC. This sequence joins TRBV20-1 and TRBJ2-5; D is ambiguous. V lost 7 bases to trimming and J lost 7 bases, with 10 bases between them. This CDR3 has 10 amino acids. From germline, CDR1 is DFQATT and CDR2 SNEGSKA (reference sequence).

By its share, this clonotype is medium-sized. The rearrangement uses TRBV6-4 and TRBJ2-1, with a weak D call TRBD2 (5 bases). V lost 2 bases and J lost 0, with 5 bases in between. This CDR3 is 14 amino acids long. Germline V gives CDR1 MRHNA, CDR2 SNTAGT. This CDR3 is CASSDGSSYNEQFF. The CDR3 nucleotides read TGTGCCAGCAGTGACGGGAGCTCCTACAATGAGCAGTTCTTC.

This chain joins TRBV7-2 and TRBJ2-7, with TRBD2 matching over 8 bases. The CDR3 loop spans 13 amino acids. V lost 4 bases to trimming and J lost 4 bases; unmatched junction nucleotides: 3. CDR1 and CDR2 (germline): SGHTA, FQGNSA. The CDR3: CASSSGLVYEQYF. In DNA form, the CDR3 reads TGTGCCAGCAGCTCGGGACTAGTTTACGAGCAGTACTTC.

This clonotype was picked up a small number of times. V and J are TRBV19 and TRBJ1-6, with 7 nucleotides matching TRBD1. V lost 6 bases, J lost 10 bases, and 12 bases stayed unmatched. Germline-derived CDR1 and CDR2 are LNHDA and SQIVND (reference sequence). This CDR3 region has 15 residues. The CDR3, as DNA: TGTGCCAGTAGCTGGGAACGACAGGGACCGTCACCCCTCCACTTT. This translates into CASSWERQGPSPLHF.

The J gene is TRBJ2-7, the V gene TRBV10-3, with D uncertain. The V end lost 2 bases, the J end lost 3 bases, and 8 bases lay between the germline ends. Germline lookup yields CDR1 ENHRY and CDR2 SYGVKD. The CDR3 has 13 amino acids. CDR3 residues: CAISENLNYEQYF. Here the CDR3 DNA reads TGTGCCATCAGTGAGAACTTAAACTACGAGCAGTACTTC.

The CDR3 DNA reads as TGTGCCAGCAGTTTGTCCGGGCTAACCTACGAGCAGTACTTC. This sequence encodes CASSLSGLTYEQYF. The chain recombines TRBV28 with TRBJ2-7; D gene ambiguous. The CDR3 loop spans 14 amino acids. Germline assignment: CDR1 MDHEN and CDR2 SYDVKM. Trimming shortened V by 3 bases and J by 2 bases, and 11 bases separated the two germline ends.

The genes are TRBV20-1 and TRBJ2-6; D uncertain. Deletions cut 5 bases from V and 0 bases from J, with 8 bases between. The CDR3 runs 14 residues. In germline, CDR1 is DFQATT, CDR2 SNEGSKA (reference sequence). The CDR3 DNA reads TGCAGTGCTTACGGAAGCTCTGGGGCCAACGTCCTGACTTTC. Its protein is CSAYGSSGANVLTF.

The V gene is TRBV6-5, the J gene TRBJ1-2; D gene ambiguous. V shed 2 bases and J shed 1 base, with 14 bases lying between them. The germline CDR1 and CDR2 sequences are MNHEY and SVGAGI. The CDR3 sequence is 16 residues long. The CDR3 reads CASSYGRSLLNYGYTF. The CDR3 DNA reads as TGTGCCAGCAGTTACGGACGGAGCCTACTTAACTATGGCTACACCTTC.

V usage is TRBV27 and J usage is TRBJ2-7; possible D gene TRBD2, 5 bases. With 3 bases removed from V and 3 bases from J, the gap between germline ends came to 15 bases. The CDR3 is made up of 15 amino acids. The germline gives CDR1 MNHEY, CDR2 SMNVEV (reference sequence). CDR3 coding DNA: TGTGCCAGCAGTTTGAGCGGCTACCGGGTCTACGAGCAGTACTTC. Its protein is CASSLSGYRVYEQYF.

This clonotype was seen a handful of times. V usage is TRBV7-8 and J usage is TRBJ2-5; TRBD2 agrees at 11 bases. J lost 5 bases, V lost 3 bases, and 11 bases had no gene match. The V gene's germline CDR1 is SGHVS and CDR2 FQNEAQ. CDR3 length equals 17 residues. For the CDR3, the DNA is TGTGCCAGCAGCTTTCAACTAGCGGGAGTTGGCGGGGAGACCCAGTACTTC. This encodes CASSFQLAGVGGETQYF.

This clonotype was observed a few times. The chain is built from TRBV7-2 and TRBJ1-5, with D tentatively TRBD1 (5 bases). Looked up from germline, CDR1 is SGHTA and CDR2 is FQGNSA. The length of the CDR3 is 13 residues. V lost 2 bases and J lost 5, with 7 bases in between. For the CDR3, the DNA is TGTGCCAGCAGCTTAAAAGGGGATCAGCCCCAGCATTTT. Its protein product is CASSLKGDQPQHF.

CDR3: CASSSRIGDTSGGGEQYF. The CDR3 DNA is TGTGCCAGCAGCTCCCGAATAGGGGATACTAGCGGGGGGGGGGAGCAGTACTTC. The rearrangement links TRBV7-2 to TRBJ2-7; 13 bases are shared with TRBD2. Trimming at V came to 4 bases and at J to 7 bases, leaving 16 bases not matched to a gene. There are 18 residues in the CDR3. CDR1 is SGHTA and CDR2 is FQGNSA in the germline V gene.

The rearrangement links TRBV19 to TRBJ2-1, with TRBD2 identical over 9 bases. The CDR3 contains 15 residues. V lost 5 bases to trimming and J lost 0 bases; unmatched junction nucleotides: 2. Germline-derived CDR1 and CDR2 are LNHDA and SQIVND (reference sequence). In DNA form, the CDR3 reads TGTGCCAGTAGTGAGGGACTAGCCTCCTACAATGAGCAGTTCTTC. This encodes CASSEGLASYNEQFF. Together with reference TRBV19 and TRBJ2-1, the CDR3 gives the full variable domain: DGGITQSPKYLFRKEGQNVTLSCEQNLNHDAMYWYRQDPGQGLRLIYYSQIVNDFQKGDIAEGYSVSREKKESFPLTVTSAQKNPTAFYLCASSEGLASYNEQFFGPGTRLTVL.

The V gene is TRBV20-1, the J gene TRBJ2-5; either TRBD1 or TRBD2 may supply D (5 bases each). The CDR3 extends over 14 amino acids. V shed 1 base and J shed 4 bases, with 13 bases lying between them. Germline-derived CDR1 and CDR2 are DFQATT and SNEGSKA (reference sequence). The CDR3 spells CSARGLDGAETQYF. CDR3 in DNA: TGCAGTGCTAGAGGGCTAGACGGGGCAGAGACCCAGTACTTC.

The sample holds a few counts of this clonotype. The chain combines TRBV4-2 with TRBJ1-5, with 11 bases that match TRBD1. The J segment lost 10 bases and the V segment lost 4 bases, leaving 12 bases of the junction unmatched. The CDR3 covers 16 residues. Germline V gene sequence: CDR1 LGHNA, CDR2 YNFKEQ. CDR3 in DNA: TGTGCCAGCAGCCCGTCTGAGGGGACAGGGGGTAGACCCCAGCATTTT. Translated: CASSPSEGTGGRPQHF.

In its sample, this clonotype was seen a few times. V and J are TRBV6-1 and TRBJ1-1, with TRBD1 identical over 10 bases. The CDR3 runs 13 residues. Germline CDR1 and CDR2: MNHNS and SASEGT. The V gene end was trimmed by 10 bases and the J gene end by 5 bases; junction bases not matched to a gene: 7. CDR3 sequence reads: CATRQGAGTEAFF. For the CDR3, the DNA is TGTGCCACCCGACAGGGGGCAGGTACTGAAGCTTTCTTT.

The count of this clonotype is one. The chain couples TRBV28 to TRBJ2-6; 7 nucleotides line up with TRBD1. Per germline, CDR1 MDHEN and CDR2 SYDVKM. This CDR3 has 16 residues. The junction had 10 bases not matched to a gene; V was cut back by 7 bases and J by 4 bases. CDR3 sequence (DNA): TGTGCCAGCAATCCAGGGGGATTGGGCGGGGCCAACGTCCTGACTTTC. Translated, it gives CASNPGGLGGANVLTF.

The V gene is TRBV2, the J gene TRBJ2-1; unclear D gene. CDR3 length equals 14 residues. V was pared by 4 bases and J by 8 bases, with 15 bases between. Germline loops: CDR1 SNHLY, CDR2 FYNNEI. CDR3 nucleotide sequence: TGTGCCAGCAGTGGACCCCCTAGTCCTCATGAGCAGTTCTTC. Its protein is CASSGPPSPHEQFF.

The genes are TRBV20-1 and TRBJ1-5; tentatively, D is TRBD1 (5 bases). CDR1 and CDR2 from the germline V gene are DFQATT and SNEGSKA (reference sequence). V was shortened by 6 bases and J by 2 bases, with 17 bases between the two germline ends. This CDR3 region has 15 residues. CDR3 sequence (DNA): TGCAGTGCCACAGGACGAGGGGTCGGCAATCAGCCCCAGCATTTT. This translates into CSATGRGVGNQPQHF.

This clonotype was picked up a small number of times. The rearrangement joins TRBV27 to TRBJ1-2; D call uncertain. The germline CDR1 and CDR2 sequences are MNHEY and SMNVEV (reference sequence). V lost 4 bases, J lost 7 bases, and 19 bases lay in between. This CDR3 has 15 amino acids. DNA of the CDR3: TGTGCCAGCAGTTCCCAATCGGAGTATCTCGCTGGCTACACCTTC. Translated: CASSSQSEYLAGYTF.

This clonotype was observed once. The chain uses TRBV6-2 or TRBV6-3 and TRBJ2-1; TRBD2 is a possible D gene (5 bases). The CDR3 is 12 amino acids. CDR1 and CDR2 from the germline V gene are MNHEY and SVGEGT. Trimming shortened V by 6 bases and J by 14 bases, and 17 bases separated the two germline ends. The CDR3: CASSWKRSKEFF. The CDR3, as DNA: TGTGCCAGCAGCTGGAAGCGGTCCAAGGAGTTCTTC.

The chain carries TRBV21-1 and TRBJ2-1; the D call in the table, TRBD1, was not verified against the DNA. TRBV21-1 constitutes a pseudogene. The CDR3 contains 12 residues. CDR3 bases: TGTGCCAGCAGCCCCCAGGGAAGGGAGCAGTTCTTC. Protein: CASSPQGREQFF.

V and J are TRBV27 and TRBJ1-5; the D is unclear. Germline CDR1 and CDR2: MNHEY and SMNVEV (reference sequence). This CDR3 region has 13 residues. Trimming stripped 6 bases from V and 0 bases from J, with 6 bases between. The CDR3 DNA reads as TGTGCCAGCAGCACCCATAGCAATCAGCCCCAGCATTTT. It yields the protein CASSTHSNQPQHF.

This clonotype was picked up a small number of times. This chain connects TRBV2 to TRBJ2-1, with D perhaps matching TRBD1 (6 bases). This CDR3 has 11 residues. With 4 bases removed from V and 9 bases from J, the gap between germline ends came to 7 bases. Germline V lookup: CDR1 SNHLY, CDR2 FYNNEI. The CDR3 is CASSGGREQFF. CDR3 in DNA: TGTGCCAGCAGTGGGGGGCGTGAGCAGTTCTTC.

This chain uses TRBV28 with TRBJ1-2; D remains ambiguous. Germline V gene data show CDR1 as MDHEN and CDR2 as SYDVKM. This CDR3 is built from 13 residues. V lost 5 bases and J 3 bases, leaving 10 bases between the germline ends. CDR3: CASSPGRHYGYTF. The CDR3 region has the DNA TGTGCCAGCAGTCCTGGACGGCACTATGGCTACACCTTC.

The V call is TRBV20-1, the J call TRBJ2-3; D is unresolved. V dropped 8 bases and J dropped 5 bases, with 14 bases sitting between them. There are 12 residues in the CDR3. The germline CDR1 and CDR2 sequences are DFQATT and SNEGSKA (reference sequence). The CDR3, as DNA: TGCAGTTCGACTCTAAGGCAAGATACGCAGTATTTT. This gives the protein CSSTLRQDTQYF.

The chain recombines TRBV7-9 with TRBJ2-1; D is unresolved. CDR1 SEHNR and CDR2 FQNEAQ come from the germline V gene (reference sequence). The CDR3 runs to 15 residues. V was trimmed by 1 base and J by 2 bases, leaving 9 bases between them. For the CDR3, the DNA is TGTGCCAGCAGCTTAGGACCGCCTACCTACAATGAGCAGTTCTTC. Translating gives CASSLGPPTYNEQFF.

This clonotype appeared a few times. The chain joins TRBV24-1 to TRBJ2-5; 9 bases are a match to TRBD2. V lost 5 bases to trimming and J lost 5 bases; unmatched junction nucleotides: 8. Germline-derived CDR1 and CDR2 are KGHDR and SFDVKD. This CDR3 comprises 15 residues. The CDR3 here is CATSVRGREEETQYF. Here the CDR3 DNA reads TGTGCCACCAGTGTCCGCGGGAGGGAGGAGGAGACCCAGTACTTC.